The 23 T cell receptor beta chains reported below all come from one sample, sequenced in a study of blood T cell repertoires in COVID-19. Method: immunoSEQ multiplex PCR; TCRdb's copy keeps in-frame clones and lacks some. The table has 210,000 or so clones, under 85% seen once. The sample taken for sequencing was PBMCs or T cells enriched from blood (not recorded which). The source of these receptors is a man aged 60-69 years who had recovered from COVID-19.

This clone was detected only once. The rearrangement links TRBV15 to TRBJ2-3, with D hard to call. Germline loops: CDR1 LNHNV, CDR2 YYDKDF (reference sequence). V was cut by 3 bases and J by 1 base, with 14 bases left in between. The CDR3 has 16 residues. In DNA, the CDR3 is TGTGCCACCAGCAGGACACAAAACCTCGGCACAGATACGCAGTATTTT. This translates into CATSRTQNLGTDTQYF.

The chain combines TRBV7-3 with TRBJ1-6; D might be TRBD1 (5 bases). CDR3 length equals 17 residues. Trimming shortened V by 1 base and J by 6 bases, and 16 bases separated the two germline ends. The germline CDR1 and CDR2 sequences are SGHTA and FQGTGA. CDR3: CASSLMPAGVGNSPLHF. The CDR3 DNA sequence: TGTGCCAGCAGCTTAATGCCCGCGGGGGTGGGTAATTCACCCCTCCACTTT.

The V call is TRBV4-2, the J call TRBJ2-1; a possible D gene is TRBD1 (5 bases). Trimming stripped 0 bases from V and 0 bases from J, with 6 bases between. The CDR3 contains 15 residues. Germline-derived CDR1 and CDR2 are LGHNA and YNFKEQ. The CDR3 bases are TGTGCCAGCAGCCAAGAGACAGCCTCCTACAATGAGCAGTTCTTC. Protein: CASSQETASYNEQFF.

V usage is TRBV7-9 and J usage is TRBJ2-3, with 11 positions matching TRBD1. The length of the CDR3 is 14 residues. CDR1 SEHNR and CDR2 FQNEAQ come from the germline V gene (reference sequence). Trimming cost V 5 bases and J 3 bases; bases outside gene matches: 1. The CDR3 sequence: CASSRDRGTDTQYF. The CDR3 DNA reads as TGTGCCAGCAGCCGGGACAGGGGGACAGATACGCAGTATTTT. Full variable domain (rest looked up from reference TRBV7-9 and TRBJ2-3): DTGVSQNPRHKITKRGQNVTFRCDPISEHNRLYWYRQTLGQGPEFLTYFQNEAQLEKSRLLSDRFSAERPKGSFSTLEIQRTEQGDSAMYLCASSRDRGTDTQYFGPGTRLTVL.

This rearrangement joins TRBV4-1 to TRBJ1-6; D is uncertain. Germline-derived CDR1 and CDR2 are MGHRA and YSYEKL. V was pared by 0 bases and J by 13 bases, with 16 bases between. This CDR3 has 15 residues. The CDR3 here is CASSQDAPGALPLHF. CDR3 nucleotide sequence: TGCGCCAGCAGCCAAGATGCACCAGGCGCGCTCCCCCTCCACTTT.

The gene calls are TRBV6-2 or TRBV6-3 and TRBJ2-7, with unresolved D. Germline CDR1 MNHEY, CDR2 SVGEGT. Trimming pared 6 bases from V and 2 bases from J, leaving 17 bases between. The CDR3 consists of 15 residues. The chain's CDR3 is CASSPMRQATYEQYF. In nucleotides, the CDR3 is TGTGCCAGCAGCCCCATGCGTCAGGCGACCTACGAGCAGTACTTC.

The J gene is TRBJ2-7, the V gene TRBV6-5; tentatively, D is TRBD1 (5 bases). This CDR3 has 16 residues. The V gene lost 2 bases and the J gene lost 1 base, with 15 bases spanning the gap. Germline V CDR1 and CDR2: MNHEY, SVGAGI. The CDR3 protein is CASSYPLAGLSYEQYF. DNA for the CDR3: TGTGCCAGCAGTTACCCCCTGGCAGGGTTGTCCTACGAGCAGTACTTC.

This clone showed up just once. The chain uses TRBV11-2 and TRBJ2-5; tentatively, D is TRBD1 (5 bases). Germline CDR1 reads SGHAT; CDR2 reads FQNNGV. CDR3 length equals 13 residues. Trimming took off 4 bases at V and 3 bases at J, with 9 bases between the two ends. The CDR3 coding sequence is TGTGCCAGCAGCTCCCGCAGGGAAGAGACCCAGTACTTC. Its translation: CASSSRREETQYF.

The CDR3 coding sequence is TGTGCCAGCTCACCAAACAGGGGTCCCGGAGGCAATCAGCCCCAGCATTTT. It is translated as CASSPNRGPGGNQPQHF. V and J are TRBV18 and TRBJ1-5, with 7 bases matching TRBD1. V was pared by 2 bases and J by 2 bases, with 9 bases of the junction left unmatched. Germline V gives CDR1 KGHSH, CDR2 LQKENI. There are 17 residues in the CDR3.

Here the CDR3 reads CASSPGGLSNNEQFF. CDR3 coding DNA: TGTGCCAGCAGTCCGGGGGGCCTGTCAAACAATGAGCAGTTCTTC. The gene calls are TRBV11-3 and TRBJ2-1; weak D call: TRBD2 (7 bases). The CDR3 contains 15 residues. The V gene's germline CDR1 is SGHNT and CDR2 YENEEA. The V gene lost 6 bases and the J gene lost 5 bases, with 17 bases spanning the gap.

Note on this clone: Distinct nucleotide sequences in the sample also encode this CDR3. The rearrangement links TRBV2 to TRBJ1-2; 8 bases line up with TRBD1. With V trimmed by 6 bases and J by 2 bases, 5 bases remained unmatched. The CDR3 covers 14 residues. Germline V gene lookup returns CDR1 SNHLY and CDR2 FYNNEI. Written as DNA, the CDR3 is TGTGCCAGCAGGGGGGGACAGGCAAACTATGGCTACACCTTC. This encodes CASRGGQANYGYTF.

The CDR3 coding sequence is TGTGCTAGTGACACAGGGTATAACTATGGCTACACCTTC. It translates to CASDTGYNYGYTF. The rearrangement joins TRBV12-5 to TRBJ1-2; tentatively, D is TRBD1 (6 bases). V was shortened by 7 bases and J by 1 base, with 10 bases between the two germline ends. This CDR3 region has 13 residues. The V gene's germline CDR1 is LGHNT and CDR2 FRNRAP.

The V gene is TRBV7-8, the J gene TRBJ1-1, with unresolved D. Trimming removed 5 bases at V and 3 bases at J, with 10 bases between. Germline-derived CDR1 and CDR2 are SGHVS and FQNEAQ. This CDR3 is built from 13 residues. CDR3 residues: CASSPLRDTEAFF. DNA for the CDR3: TGTGCCAGCAGCCCATTACGAGACACTGAAGCTTTCTTT.

The chain joins TRBV9 to TRBJ2-5; possibly TRBD1 for D (6 bases). V lost 0 bases and J 2 bases, leaving 11 bases between the germline ends. The length of the CDR3 is 15 residues. The germline V gene has CDR1 SGDLS and CDR2 YYNGEE. The CDR3 DNA reads TGTGCCAGCAGCGTAGGTCAGGGGCCTCAAGAGACCCAGTACTTC. It specifies CASSVGQGPQETQYF.

The chain carries TRBV7-2 and TRBJ2-7, with TRBD1 matching 9 bases. Germline values: CDR1 SGHTA, CDR2 FQGNSA. There are 14 residues in the CDR3. The V gene end was trimmed by 5 bases and the J gene end by 4 bases; junction bases not matched to a gene: 6. The CDR3 loop reads CASSRDRGNYEQYF. The CDR3 nucleotides are TGTGCCAGCAGCAGAGACAGGGGGAATTACGAGCAGTACTTC.

This clone was picked up one time. The CDR3 DNA reads TGTGCCAGCAGCTTAGTAGCTCAAATGAACACTGAAGCTTTCTTT. Translated: CASSLVAQMNTEAFF. The genes are TRBV7-2 and TRBJ1-1; D not certain. This CDR3 is 15 amino acids long. V lost 1 base and J 0 bases, leaving 9 bases between the germline ends. The germline V gene has CDR1 SGHTA and CDR2 FQGNSA.

The table lists this clone with a few counts. This chain joins TRBV7-8 and TRBJ1-2, with TRBD1 identical over 9 bases. The CDR3 runs 14 residues. After removal of 5 bases from V and 8 bases from J, the junction contained 9 bases not matched to a gene. Germline CDR1 and CDR2: SGHVS and FQNEAQ. CDR3 sequence: CASSPGRTGVGYTF. Written as DNA, the CDR3 is TGTGCCAGCAGCCCAGGGAGGACAGGGGTCGGCTACACCTTC.

The chain employs TRBV7-3 and TRBJ1-1, with D perhaps matching TRBD1 (5 bases). This CDR3 region has 13 residues. The V and J ends lost 4 bases and 1 base respectively, with 7 bases between them. The V gene's germline CDR1 is SGHTA and CDR2 FQGTGA. CDR3 sequence reads: CASSSDRNTEAFF. In DNA, the CDR3 is TGTGCCAGCAGCTCCGACAGGAACACTGAAGCTTTCTTT.

This clone was seen a single time. CDR3 sequence: CASSGSGGEQFF. Written as DNA, the CDR3 is TGTGCCAGCAGCGGATCCGGCGGTGAGCAGTTCTTC. The chain carries TRBV5-6 and TRBJ2-1, with D unclear. Germline CDR1 SGHDT, CDR2 YYEEEE. The CDR3 runs to 12 residues. V was cut by 4 bases and J by 9 bases, with 11 bases left in between.

This clone was found once. The V call is TRBV24-1, the J call TRBJ2-5; D may be TRBD2 (5 bases). Trimming took off 4 bases at V and 2 bases at J, with 16 bases between the two ends. This CDR3 spans 16 amino acids. The germline V gene has CDR1 KGHDR and CDR2 SFDVKD. This chain's CDR3 is CATSDLRPSGQETQYF. CDR3 DNA sequence: TGTGCCACCAGTGACCTCAGACCCAGCGGACAAGAGACCCAGTACTTC.

CDR3 protein: CAISESRQGTYYGYTF. The CDR3 DNA follows: TGTGCCATCAGTGAGTCGAGGCAGGGGACCTACTATGGCTACACCTTC. The chain has TRBV10-3 and TRBJ1-2, with a tentative D call TRBD1 (6 bases). The CDR3 has 16 residues. Trimming left V 0 bases short and J 3 bases short, with 14 bases between. The germline V gene has CDR1 ENHRY and CDR2 SYGVKD.

CDR3 amino acids: CASSLGGEGAKNIQYF. CDR3 DNA: TGTGCCAGCAGCTTAGGAGGGGAGGGAGCCAAAAACATTCAGTACTTC. The rearrangement links TRBV7-2 to TRBJ2-4; the match to TRBD2 covers 7 bases. The germline CDR1 and CDR2 sequences are SGHTA and FQGNSA. J lost 0 bases, V lost 1 base, and 3 bases had no gene match. The CDR3 is 16 residues long.

The J gene is TRBJ2-7, the V gene TRBV7-9; perhaps TRBD1 as D (6 bases). The CDR3 has 15 residues. Germline-derived CDR1 and CDR2 are SEHNR and FQNEAQ (reference sequence). V was pared by 0 bases and J by 7 bases, with 16 bases between. In nucleotides, the CDR3 is TGTGCCAGCAGCTTAGCGTGGGCAGGGGCACGGGAGCAGTACTTC. Its protein product is CASSLAWAGAREQYF.